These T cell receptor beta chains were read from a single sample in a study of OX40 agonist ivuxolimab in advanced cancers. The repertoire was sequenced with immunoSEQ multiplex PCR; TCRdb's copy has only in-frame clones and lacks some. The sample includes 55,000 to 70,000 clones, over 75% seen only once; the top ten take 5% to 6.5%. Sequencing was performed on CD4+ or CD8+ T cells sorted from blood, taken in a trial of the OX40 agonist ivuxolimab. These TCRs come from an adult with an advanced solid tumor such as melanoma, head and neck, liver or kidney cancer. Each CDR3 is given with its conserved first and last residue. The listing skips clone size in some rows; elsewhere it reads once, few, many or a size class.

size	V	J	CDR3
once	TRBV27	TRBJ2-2	CASRLNSVGTGELFF
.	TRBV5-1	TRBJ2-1	CASSLDTGTRFNKQFF
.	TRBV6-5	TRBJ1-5	CASSPGGSNQPQHF
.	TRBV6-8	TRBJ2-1	CASSATSGTYNEQFF
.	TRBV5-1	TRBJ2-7	CASSYYGQGGNEQYF
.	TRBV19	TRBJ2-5	CASSIAAGPGETQYF
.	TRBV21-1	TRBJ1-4	CASSKVDRSNEKLFF
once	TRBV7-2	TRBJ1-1	CASSFGQVAFF
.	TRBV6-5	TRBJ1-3	CASSREGGGNTIYF
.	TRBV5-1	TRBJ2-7	CASSSMGGEGEQYF
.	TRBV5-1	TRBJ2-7	CASSPMSGSAYEQYF
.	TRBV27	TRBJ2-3	CASSPGGGAGSDTQYF